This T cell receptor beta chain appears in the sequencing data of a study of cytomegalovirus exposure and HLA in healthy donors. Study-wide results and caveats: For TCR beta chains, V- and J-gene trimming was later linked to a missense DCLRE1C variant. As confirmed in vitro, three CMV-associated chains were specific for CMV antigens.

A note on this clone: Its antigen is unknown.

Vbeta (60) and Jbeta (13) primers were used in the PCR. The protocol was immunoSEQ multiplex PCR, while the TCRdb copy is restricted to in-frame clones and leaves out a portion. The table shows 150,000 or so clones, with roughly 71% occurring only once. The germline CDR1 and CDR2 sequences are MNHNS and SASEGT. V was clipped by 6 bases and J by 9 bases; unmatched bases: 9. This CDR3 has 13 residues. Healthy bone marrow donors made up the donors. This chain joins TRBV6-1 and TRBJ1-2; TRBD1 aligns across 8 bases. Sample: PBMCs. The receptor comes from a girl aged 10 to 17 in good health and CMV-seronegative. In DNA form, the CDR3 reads TGTGCCAGCAGCGACGGACAGGGTGGAAGCTACACCTTC. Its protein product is CASSDGQGGSYTF.